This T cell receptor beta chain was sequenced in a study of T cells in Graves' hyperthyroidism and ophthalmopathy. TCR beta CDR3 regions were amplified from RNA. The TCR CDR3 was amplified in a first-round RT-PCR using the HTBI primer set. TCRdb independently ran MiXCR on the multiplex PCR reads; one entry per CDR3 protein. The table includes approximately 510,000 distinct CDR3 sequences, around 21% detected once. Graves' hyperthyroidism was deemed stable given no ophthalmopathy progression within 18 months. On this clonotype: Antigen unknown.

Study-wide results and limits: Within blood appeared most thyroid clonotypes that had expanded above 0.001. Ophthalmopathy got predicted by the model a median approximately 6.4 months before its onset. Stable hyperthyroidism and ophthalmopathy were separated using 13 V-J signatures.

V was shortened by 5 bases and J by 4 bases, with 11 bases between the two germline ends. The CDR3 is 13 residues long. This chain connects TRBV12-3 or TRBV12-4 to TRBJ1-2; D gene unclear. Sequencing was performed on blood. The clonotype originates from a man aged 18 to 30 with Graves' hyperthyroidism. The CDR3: CASSPDWGYGYTF. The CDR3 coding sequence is TGTGCCAGCAGTCCCGACTGGGGCTATGGCTACACCTTC.